This passage covers 27 T cell receptor beta chains from one sample sequenced in a study of blood T cell repertoires in COVID-19. Profiled with immunoSEQ multiplex PCR; TCRdb holds only in-frame clones, not every one. The data contain some 90,000 clones, about 70% of them singletons. Sequencing used peripheral blood. Receptor source: a woman in her fifties or sixties in a cohort sampled during active or convalescent COVID-19.

This chain connects TRBV6-1 to TRBJ2-2, with TRBD1 matching over 7 bases. The germline V gene has CDR1 MNHNS and CDR2 SASEGT. This CDR3 is 15 amino acids long. The V and J ends lost 7 bases and 2 bases, in that order; junction bases with no gene match: 7. In DNA form, the CDR3 reads TGTGCCAGCAAAAGGACAGGAGCAAACACCGGGGAGCTGTTTTTT. Encoded protein: CASKRTGANTGELFF.

This clone has a single count. Other DNA variants within this sample encode the same CDR3. V usage is TRBV18 and J usage is TRBJ2-6; D gene ambiguous. V lost 1 base to trimming and J lost 0 bases, with 4 bases between them. This CDR3 is 15 amino acids long. The germline V gene has CDR1 KGHSH and CDR2 LQKENI. For the CDR3, the DNA is TGTGCCAGCTCACCACGTAGCTCTGGGGCCAACGTCCTGACTTTC. It is translated as CASSPRSSGANVLTF.

The chain uses TRBV10-3 and TRBJ2-3; 13 positions agree with TRBD2. The CDR3 sequence is 16 residues long. The germline V gene has CDR1 ENHRY and CDR2 SYGVKD. V was pared by 6 bases and J by 5 bases, with 8 bases of the junction left unmatched. For the CDR3, the DNA is TGTGCCATCAGAACGACTAGCGGGGGGCCGAGAGATACGCAGTATTTT. Amino acid sequence: CAIRTTSGGPRDTQYF.

The chain joins TRBV12-5 to TRBJ2-2, with 8 bases fitting TRBD1. CDR3 size: 15 residues. Germline-derived CDR1 and CDR2 are LGHNT and FRNRAP. Losses at the gene ends were 1 base for V and 5 bases for J; bases not matched to a gene: 3. The CDR3 DNA sequence: TGTGCTAGTGGTTTGGGGACAGGGAGGACCGGGGAGCTGTTTTTT. This translates into CASGLGTGRTGELFF. The variable domain in full, with the rest retrieved from reference TRBV12-5 and TRBJ2-2, is DARVTQTPRHKVTEMGQEVTMRCQPILGHNTVFWYRQTMMQGLELLAYFRNRAPLDDSGMPKDRFSAEMPDATLATLKIQPSEPRDSAVYFCASGLGTGRTGELFFGEGSRLTVL.

The chain carries TRBV2 and TRBJ2-1, with 14 bases matching TRBD2. CDR1 is SNHLY and CDR2 is FYNNEI in the germline V gene. The CDR3 extends over 15 amino acids. The ends lost 3 bases at V and 8 bases at J; junction bases unmatched: 3. Here the CDR3 DNA reads TGTGCCAGCAGTGATGGGACTAGCGGGGGAGATGAGCAGTTCTTC. It translates to CASSDGTSGGDEQFF.

The CDR3 spells CASSQVIGGGATLAGANVLTF. In DNA form, the CDR3 reads TGTGCCAGCAGCCAAGTTATTGGCGGGGGGGCTACTCTAGCTGGGGCCAACGTCCTGACTTTC. The gene calls are TRBV3-1 (or the pseudogene TRBV3-2) and TRBJ2-6, with 9 bases identical to TRBD2. J gave up 2 bases and V 1 base, and 15 bases lay outside the gene matches. The CDR3 runs to 21 residues. Per the germline V gene, CDR1 is LGHDT and CDR2 is YNNKEL (reference sequence).

V is TRBV6-5 and J is TRBJ1-2, with D hard to call. The V and J ends lost 8 bases and 8 bases respectively, with 9 bases between them. CDR3 length: 10 amino acids. Germline loops: CDR1 MNHEY, CDR2 SVGAGI. The CDR3, as DNA: TGTGCCAGCGGTCCGGGAGGCTACACCTTC. It translates to CASGPGGYTF.

The V call is TRBV30, the J call TRBJ2-7, with TRBD1 matching over 7 bases. Trimming took 7 bases from V and 5 from J; bases not matched to a gene: 11. The CDR3 consists of 13 residues. CDR1 and CDR2 from the germline V gene are GTSNPN and SVGIG (reference sequence). CDR3 DNA sequence: TGTGCCTCCACAGGGGAAAAAAGGGACGAGCAGTACTTC. Protein sequence: CASTGEKRDEQYF.

V and J are TRBV6-5 and TRBJ2-7; maybe TRBD1 (5 bases). This CDR3 has 15 residues. Germline V CDR1 and CDR2: MNHEY, SVGAGI. Trimming left V 6 bases short and J 0 bases short, with 15 bases between. The CDR3 region has the DNA TGTGCCAGCAGGCCTACAGGAAGGAGCTCCTACGAGCAGTACTTC. This codes for CASRPTGRSSYEQYF.

The chain employs TRBV6-5 and TRBJ1-2; D gene uncertain. Trimming left V 5 bases short and J 7 bases short, with 11 bases between. Per germline, CDR1 MNHEY and CDR2 SVGAGI. This CDR3 is 12 amino acids long. CDR3 bases: TGTGCCAGCAGTCAGGTCCGGATTGGCTACACCTTC. This gives the protein CASSQVRIGYTF.

The rearrangement uses TRBV24-1 and TRBJ1-4; D call uncertain. The CDR3 loop spans 12 amino acids. Germline lookup yields CDR1 KGHDR and CDR2 SFDVKD. Between the trimmed V and J ends, which lost 2 bases and 7 bases, there was a span of 4 bases. CDR3 sequence reads: CATSDWSEKLFF. For the CDR3, the DNA is TGTGCCACCAGTGATTGGAGTGAAAAACTGTTTTTT.

J is TRBJ2-3 and V is TRBV2; tentative D call: TRBD1 (5 bases). V was cut by 8 bases and J by 0 bases, with 15 bases left in between. Germline V CDR1 and CDR2: SNHLY, FYNNEI. The CDR3 sequence is 15 residues long. For the CDR3, the DNA is TGTGCCAGCTTTCGGACAAGCCTTAGCACAGATACGCAGTATTTT. It codes for CASFRTSLSTDTQYF.

The CDR3 DNA is TGTGCCAGCAGCTTAGGGACACCCATCTGGTACGAGCAGTACTTC. Amino acids: CASSLGTPIWYEQYF. The chain is built from TRBV7-2 and TRBJ2-7; D is possibly TRBD1 (5 bases). Looked up from germline, CDR1 is SGHTA and CDR2 is FQGNSA. The CDR3 length is 15 residues. V was pared by 1 base and J by 4 bases, with 14 bases between.

The chain links TRBV2 to TRBJ2-7; 8 nucleotides align to TRBD1. Germline V gene lookup returns CDR1 SNHLY and CDR2 FYNNEI. This CDR3 comprises 14 residues. V gave up 4 bases and J gave up 6 bases; unmatched junction bases: 8. CDR3 sequence: CASSVRTGMGEQYF. CDR3 coding DNA: TGTGCCAGCAGTGTGCGGACAGGGATGGGCGAGCAGTACTTC.

The chain joins TRBV5-4 to TRBJ1-2; weak D call: TRBD1 (6 bases). Trimming pared 0 bases from V and 8 bases from J, leaving 20 bases between. CDR3 length: 16 residues. Looked up from germline, CDR1 is SGHNT and CDR2 is YYREEE (reference sequence). The CDR3 loop is CASSLGPTGPTRGYTF. The CDR3 coding sequence is TGTGCCAGCAGCTTGGGGCCCACAGGGCCCACTCGCGGCTACACCTTC.

The rearrangement links TRBV2 to TRBJ1-1; D gene uncertain. Trimming took off 0 bases at V and 7 bases at J, with 9 bases between the two ends. The CDR3 has 13 residues. Germline V gives CDR1 SNHLY, CDR2 FYNNEI. CDR3 bases: TGTGCCAGCAGTGAAGCGGTGACGGGTGAAGCTTTCTTT. It specifies CASSEAVTGEAFF.

The genes are TRBV3-1 (or the pseudogene TRBV3-2) and TRBJ1-3; D unclear. The CDR3 spans 14 residues. Deletions cut 6 bases from V and 0 bases from J, with 9 bases between. Germline CDR1 and CDR2: LGHDT and YNNKEL (reference sequence). The CDR3 coding sequence is TGTGCCAGCAGTGAAGTGAGCTCTGGAAACACCATATATTTT. It translates to CASSEVSSGNTIYF.

The chain employs TRBV2 and TRBJ1-2; 7 positions agree with TRBD1. CDR1 and CDR2 (germline): SNHLY, FYNNEI. The junction had 2 bases not matched to a gene; V was cut back by 4 bases and J by 3 bases. This CDR3 has 13 amino acids. CDR3 amino acids: CASSADRDYGYTF. The CDR3 coding sequence is TGTGCCAGCAGTGCCGACAGGGACTATGGCTACACCTTC. The whole variable domain, filled in from reference TRBV2 and TRBJ1-2, reads EPEVTQTPSHQVTQMGQEVILRCVPISNHLYFYWYRQILGQKVEFLVSFYNNEISEKSEIFDDQFSVERPDGSNFTLKIRSTKLEDSAMYFCASSADRDYGYTFGSGTRLTVV.

This clone was seen only once. The chain joins TRBV18 to TRBJ1-6; 7 bases line up with TRBD1. V dropped 5 bases and J dropped 7; count of bases not matched to a gene: 5. CDR3 length: 14 amino acids. Germline loops: CDR1 KGHSH, CDR2 LQKENI. CDR3 DNA: TGTGCCAGCTCAGCCGGGACAGAGAATTCACCCCTCCACTTT. As protein: CASSAGTENSPLHF. Based on the CDR3 plus reference TRBV18 and TRBJ1-6, the full variable domain is NAGVMQNPRHLVRRRGQEARLRCSPMKGHSHVYWYRQLPEEGLKFMVYLQKENIIDESGMPKERFSAEFPKEGPSILRIQQVVRGDSAAYFCASSAGTENSPLHFGNGTRLTVT.

V and J are TRBV3-1 (or the pseudogene TRBV3-2) and TRBJ2-1; TRBD1 matches at 10 bases. This CDR3 is 18 amino acids long. Per the germline V gene, CDR1 is LGHDT and CDR2 is YNNKEL (reference sequence). J gave up 1 base and V 1 base, and 7 bases lay outside the gene matches. This CDR3 is CASSQGIPGQGSYNEQFF. In nucleotides, the CDR3 is TGTGCCAGCAGCCAAGGGATACCGGGACAGGGGTCCTACAATGAGCAGTTCTTC.

The genes are TRBV7-5 and TRBJ2-3; whether TRBD1, the table's D call, matches the DNA was not checked. TRBV7-5 is described as a pseudogene. CDR3 length: 12 amino acids. The CDR3 coding sequence is TGTGTCCCGGACAGGGTTGCAGATACGCAGTATTTT. Residues: CVPDRVADTQYF.

The chain links TRBV10-3 to TRBJ2-7, with 9 bases aligning to TRBD2. CDR1 is ENHRY, CDR2 SYGVKD, per germline. With 9 bases clipped from V and 2 bases from J, the junction kept 8 bases outside the gene matches. CDR3 length: 14 amino acids. The CDR3 nucleotides are TGTGCCATTAGAAGCGGGGGGACGACCTACGAGCAGTACTTC. Amino acids: CAIRSGGTTYEQYF.

The chain links TRBV4-1 to TRBJ1-4, with 9 bases identical to TRBD1. V lost 0 bases, J lost 4 bases, and 9 bases stayed unmatched. This CDR3 is built from 18 residues. Germline loops: CDR1 MGHRA, CDR2 YSYEKL. CDR3 nucleotide sequence: TGCGCCAGCAGCCAAGAGGAGATACAGGGGGCGAGTAATGAAAAACTGTTTTTT. It specifies CASSQEEIQGASNEKLFF.

The V and J genes are TRBV7-9 and TRBJ1-5; the D is unclear. This CDR3 has 13 residues. V shed 2 bases and J shed 6 bases, with 8 bases lying between them. Germline assignment: CDR1 SEHNR and CDR2 FQNEAQ (reference sequence). The CDR3 here is CASSLFEGQPQHF. The CDR3 region has the DNA TGTGCCAGCAGCTTATTTGAGGGTCAGCCCCAGCATTTT.

The gene calls are TRBV5-1 and TRBJ2-7; the D is unclear. The V end was cut by 3 bases, the J end by 5 bases, with 15 bases between. This CDR3 has 14 residues. The germline V gene has CDR1 SGHRS and CDR2 YFSETQ. The DNA for the CDR3 is TGCGCCAGCAGCTCCCGGGTCGTCTCTGACGAGCAGTACTTC. Translating gives CASSSRVVSDEQYF.

This chain joins TRBV23-1 and TRBJ2-1; D remains ambiguous. TRBV23-1 is an ORF, with its function uncertain. The CDR3 loop spans 9 amino acids. The ends were cut back, 9 bases at V and 8 bases at J, with 5 bases in the middle. The chain's CDR3 is CASPDEQFF. CDR3 bases: TGCGCCAGTCCCGATGAGCAGTTCTTC.

The V gene is TRBV9, the J gene TRBJ2-3, with a possible D match to TRBD2 (6 bases). CDR1 and CDR2 (germline): SGDLS, YYNGEE. V was shortened by 2 bases and J by 0 bases, with 10 bases between the two germline ends. The CDR3 extends over 15 amino acids. In nucleotides, the CDR3 is TGTGCCAGCAGCGTTTCCAGCGGGAGCACAGATACGCAGTATTTT. Translating gives CASSVSSGSTDTQYF.